This T cell receptor beta chain was obtained from a study of cytomegalovirus exposure and HLA in healthy donors. Study conclusions and caveats: The likely origin of a cluster of highly shared sequence variants was a sequencing artifact. Roughly even sequencing depth across donors was the assumption behind the presence/absence analyses. The listing of roughly 160 TCR beta chains classed them as cytomegalovirus-associated. In a later analysis, V- and J-gene trimming of beta chains associated with a DCLRE1C missense variant, replicated independently.

PCR employed 60 Vbeta and 13 Jbeta primers. The protocol was immunoSEQ multiplex PCR, while the TCRdb copy is restricted to in-frame clones and leaves out a portion. The table records some 91,000 clones, roughly 86% of them present only once. Germline V gene sequence: CDR1 SGDLS, CDR2 YYNGEE. The junction had 7 bases not matched to a gene; V was cut back by 2 bases and J by 4 bases. The CDR3 has 15 amino acids. Concerning this clone: What it binds is not known.

The sequenced sample consisted of PBMCs. The receptor was derived from a man in his thirties or forties in good health and CMV-seropositive. The chain links TRBV9 to TRBJ1-2, with 8 bases identical to TRBD1. Here the CDR3 DNA reads TGTGCCAGCAGCGTGGCCTACCAGGGGGCCTATGGCTACACCTTC. Protein: CASSVAYQGAYGYTF.